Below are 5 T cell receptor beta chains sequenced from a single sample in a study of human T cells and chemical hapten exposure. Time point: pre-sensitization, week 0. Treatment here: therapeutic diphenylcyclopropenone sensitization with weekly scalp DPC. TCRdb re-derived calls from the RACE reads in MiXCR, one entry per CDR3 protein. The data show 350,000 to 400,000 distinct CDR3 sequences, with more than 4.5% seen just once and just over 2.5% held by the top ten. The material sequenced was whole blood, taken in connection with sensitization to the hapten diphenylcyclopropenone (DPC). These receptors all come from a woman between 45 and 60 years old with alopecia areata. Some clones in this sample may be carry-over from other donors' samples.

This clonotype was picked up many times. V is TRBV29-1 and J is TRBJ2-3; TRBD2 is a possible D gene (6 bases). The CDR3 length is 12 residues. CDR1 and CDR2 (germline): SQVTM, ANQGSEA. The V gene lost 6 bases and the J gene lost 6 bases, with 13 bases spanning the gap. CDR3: CSVPLGGDTQYF. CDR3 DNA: TGCAGCGTCCCCCTAGGAGGGGATACGCAGTATTTT.

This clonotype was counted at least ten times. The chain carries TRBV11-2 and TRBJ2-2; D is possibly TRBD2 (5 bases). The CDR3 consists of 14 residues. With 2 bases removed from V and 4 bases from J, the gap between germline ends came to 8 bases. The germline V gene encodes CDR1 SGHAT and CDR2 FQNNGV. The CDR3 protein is CASSLLRGTGELFF. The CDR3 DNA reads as TGTGCCAGCAGCTTATTACGGGGCACCGGGGAGCTGTTTTTT.

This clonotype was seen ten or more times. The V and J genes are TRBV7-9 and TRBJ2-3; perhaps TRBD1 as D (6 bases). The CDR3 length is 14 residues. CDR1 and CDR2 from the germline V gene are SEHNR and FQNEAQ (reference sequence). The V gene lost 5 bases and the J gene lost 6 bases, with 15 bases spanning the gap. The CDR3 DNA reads TGTGCCAGCAGCCCTGCCCTGGGGGCGGATACGCAGTATTTT. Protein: CASSPALGADTQYF. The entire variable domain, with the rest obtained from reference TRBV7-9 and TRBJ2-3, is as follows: DTGVSQNPRHKITKRGQNVTFRCDPISEHNRLYWYRQTLGQGPEFLTYFQNEAQLEKSRLLSDRFSAERPKGSFSTLEIQRTEQGDSAMYLCASSPALGADTQYFGPGTRLTVL.

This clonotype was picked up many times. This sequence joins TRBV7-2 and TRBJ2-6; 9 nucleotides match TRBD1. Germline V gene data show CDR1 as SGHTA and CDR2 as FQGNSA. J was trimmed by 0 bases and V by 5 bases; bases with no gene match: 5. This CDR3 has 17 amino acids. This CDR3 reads CASSTRDRASGANVLTF. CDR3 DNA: TGTGCCAGCAGCACCCGGGACAGGGCCTCTGGGGCCAACGTCCTGACTTTC.

CDR3 in amino acids: CASSVGTGEINEQFF. CDR3 nucleotide sequence: TGTGCCAGCAGTGTGGGGACAGGGGAAATCAATGAGCAGTTCTTC. The gene calls are TRBV2 and TRBJ2-1, with 10 bases aligning to TRBD1. Looked up from germline, CDR1 is SNHLY and CDR2 is FYNNEI. CDR3 size: 15 residues. The V and J ends lost 4 bases and 6 bases, in that order; junction bases with no gene match: 6.